One and the same sample provided the 27 T cell receptor beta chains below, sequenced in a study of cytomegalovirus exposure and HLA in healthy donors (TCRdb year 2017). Receptor libraries were prepared by the immunoSEQ multiplex PCR assay. A mixture of 60 forward primers for TCR Vbeta segments and 13 reverse primers for TCR Jbeta segments was used in the multiplex PCR. TCRdb carries this immuneACCESS record with in-frame sequences only. Its versions omit some clonotypes, under half of them owing to an unresolved V gene in the studies checked, with the rest unexplained. Recorded for this sample are more than 80,000 clones; about three quarters of them occurred a single time. Of the sample, 5% to 7% is held by the ten largest clones. Source material: PBMCs. Every receptor here comes from a woman between 45 and 65 years old in good health and CMV-seropositive.

The gene calls are TRBV5-1 and TRBJ1-4; the match to TRBD1 covers 8 bases. The CDR3 has 15 amino acids. V was pared by 8 bases and J by 4 bases, with 10 bases of the junction left unmatched. CDR1 and CDR2 from the germline V gene are SGHRS and YFSETQ. As DNA, the CDR3 is TGCGCCAGTTCGACAGGGGCGAACCTTAATGAAAAACTGTTTTTT. It specifies CASSTGANLNEKLFF. The entire variable domain, with the rest obtained from reference TRBV5-1 and TRBJ1-4, is as follows: KAGVTQTPRYLIKTRGQQVTLSCSPISGHRSVSWYQQTPGQGLQFLFEYFSETQRNKGNFPGRFSGRQFSNSRSEMNVSTLELGDSALYLCASSTGANLNEKLFFGSGTQLSVL.

To note about this clone: One end of the junction does not line up with germline, which may come from a read error. The chain couples TRBV28 to TRBJ1-6; 7 bases match TRBD1. Germline-derived CDR1 and CDR2 are MDHEN and SYDVKM. This CDR3 has 17 amino acids. CDR3 nucleotide sequence: TGTGCCAGCAGTTCCCCTCGGGACAGCTCCTATAATCCACCCCTCCACTTT. Translation gives CASSSPRDSSYNPPLHF.

In this sample, this clone turned up a few times. A far larger clone is one nucleotide away, so this likely arose from a read error. The V call is TRBV23-1, the J call TRBJ2-7, with TRBD1 as a possible D gene (6 bases). TRBV23-1 is labeled an ORF, and its function is uncertain. V dropped 6 bases and J dropped 3 bases, with 15 bases sitting between them. This CDR3 region has 14 residues. The CDR3: CASSPRRQVYEQYF. CDR3 bases: TGCGCCAGCAGCCCCCGGAGACAGGTCTACGAGCAGTACTTC.

The chain uses TRBV15 and TRBJ1-2; the match to TRBD1 covers 9 bases. Unmatched junction bases numbered 2, after V lost 3 bases and J lost 3 bases. Germline values: CDR1 LNHNV, CDR2 YYDKDF (reference sequence). The CDR3 is made up of 14 amino acids. This CDR3 reads CATSRDRGDYGYTF. DNA of the CDR3: TGTGCCACCAGCAGGGACAGGGGTGACTATGGCTACACCTTC.

The rearrangement uses TRBV30 and TRBJ1-6; D call uncertain. Trimming shortened V by 3 bases and J by 7 bases, and 4 bases separated the two germline ends. This CDR3 has 11 residues. Germline CDR1 reads GTSNPN; CDR2 reads SVGIG (reference sequence). CDR3 coding DNA: TGTGCCTGGAGGTTAAATTCACCCCTCCACTTT. Its translation is CAWRLNSPLHF.

This clone has just one count. The rearrangement links TRBV7-2 to TRBJ2-7, with 7 bases that match TRBD1. This CDR3 spans 15 amino acids. Trimming took 6 bases from V and 5 from J; bases not matched to a gene: 13. Per germline, CDR1 SGHTA and CDR2 FQGNSA. CDR3: CASSFTRQGGHEQYF. The CDR3 region has the DNA TGTGCCAGCAGTTTTACTCGACAGGGTGGCCACGAGCAGTACTTC.

To note about this clone: This specimen includes other DNA sequences encoding the same CDR3. The chain recombines TRBV29-1 with TRBJ2-5; tentatively, D is TRBD2 (6 bases). The CDR3 is 13 residues long. Between the trimmed V and J ends, which lost 6 bases and 5 bases, there was a span of 16 bases. CDR1 and CDR2 (germline): SQVTM, ANQGSEA. The CDR3 region is CSVARDSQETQYF. The DNA for the CDR3 is TGCAGCGTGGCCCGGGACTCACAGGAGACCCAGTACTTC.

The chain couples TRBV7-9 to TRBJ2-5; D remains unclear. In germline, CDR1 is SEHNR, CDR2 FQNEAQ (reference sequence). CDR3 length equals 14 residues. Between the trimmed V and J ends, which lost 2 bases and 0 bases, there was a span of 7 bases. The CDR3 loop is CASSLSQYQETQYF. The CDR3 DNA reads as TGTGCCAGCAGCTTATCACAGTACCAAGAGACCCAGTACTTC.

Regarding this clone: A read error may produce the germline difference seen at one junction end. The J gene is TRBJ1-1, the V gene TRBV18; 8 bases align to TRBD1. Germline V gives CDR1 KGHSH, CDR2 LQKENI. The CDR3 has 16 residues. This chain's CDR3 is CASSPLEGTGRTEAFF. DNA of the CDR3: TGTGCCAGCTCTCCACTGGAGGGGACAGGCAGGACTGAAGCTTTCTTT.

The V and J genes are TRBV5-6 and TRBJ1-2, with 7 bases aligning to TRBD1. Germline CDR1 SGHDT, CDR2 YYEEEE. Unmatched junction bases numbered 8, after V lost 1 base and J lost 8 bases. The CDR3 spans 14 residues. CDR3 in amino acids: CASSLLGDSSGYTF. CDR3 sequence (DNA): TGTGCCAGCAGCTTGTTGGGGGACAGCAGCGGCTACACCTTC.

The chain couples TRBV5-1 to TRBJ1-6, with 7 bases lining up with TRBD1. Per germline, CDR1 SGHRS and CDR2 YFSETQ. CDR3 length: 15 residues. The ends lost 4 bases at V and 8 bases at J; junction bases unmatched: 9. The CDR3 nucleotides read TGCGCCAGCAGCGTCGTGGCGGGACAGTATTCACCCCTCCACTTT. Translating gives CASSVVAGQYSPLHF.

The rearrangement joins TRBV9 to TRBJ2-3; 8 nucleotides agree with TRBD1. V was pared by 3 bases and J by 3 bases, with 6 bases of the junction left unmatched. This CDR3 comprises 15 residues. Germline values: CDR1 SGDLS, CDR2 YYNGEE. DNA of the CDR3: TGTGCCAGCAGCGGACAGGGGAAAGGAACAGATACGCAGTATTTT. This codes for CASSGQGKGTDTQYF.

DNA of the CDR3: TGCGCCAGCAGCTTGATGGTTGGAGGGCGAGGGGATGGCTACACCTTC. Its protein is CASSLMVGGRGDGYTF. This chain links TRBV5-1 with TRBJ1-2; TRBD1 might be the D (5 bases). This CDR3 is built from 16 residues. The germline V gene has CDR1 SGHRS and CDR2 YFSETQ. The V gene lost 1 base and the J gene lost 6 bases, with 19 bases spanning the gap.

V usage is TRBV5-1 and J usage is TRBJ1-1; D remains unclear. CDR1 and CDR2 (germline): SGHRS, YFSETQ. The CDR3 has 15 residues. V was clipped by 4 bases and J by 1 base, with 14 bases between them. CDR3 sequence reads: CASSPEALSNTEAFF. Here the CDR3 DNA reads TGCGCCAGCAGCCCCGAGGCTCTCTCGAACACTGAAGCTTTCTTT.

The chain combines TRBV28 with TRBJ2-4; 7 positions agree with TRBD1. With V trimmed by 3 bases and J by 10 bases, 6 bases remained unmatched. The CDR3 covers 13 residues. CDR1 and CDR2 from the germline V gene are MDHEN and SYDVKM. The CDR3 reads CASSFRPDRIQYF. CDR3 coding DNA: TGTGCCAGCAGTTTTCGGCCGGACAGGATTCAGTACTTC.

This rearrangement joins TRBV5-1 to TRBJ1-2, with D possibly being TRBD1 (6 bases). CDR3 length equals 15 residues. V was trimmed by 4 bases and J by 4 bases, leaving 17 bases between them. From germline, CDR1 is SGHRS and CDR2 YFSETQ. CDR3 in amino acids: CASSEGRGGGYGYTF. Written as DNA, the CDR3 is TGCGCCAGCAGCGAAGGACGGGGGGGCGGCTATGGCTACACCTTC.

This clone was seen a handful of times. This chain connects TRBV19 to TRBJ1-1; 9 bases match TRBD1. CDR3 length: 15 amino acids. Germline trimming cut 6 bases from V and 5 bases from J; bases unmatched to any gene: 10. CDR1 and CDR2 (germline): LNHDA, SQIVND (reference sequence). CDR3 sequence reads: CASRAEDRGITEAFF. Written as DNA, the CDR3 is TGTGCCAGTAGGGCGGAGGACAGGGGAATTACTGAAGCTTTCTTT. Together with reference TRBV19 and TRBJ1-1, the CDR3 gives the full variable domain: DGGITQSPKYLFRKEGQNVTLSCEQNLNHDAMYWYRQDPGQGLRLIYYSQIVNDFQKGDIAEGYSVSREKKESFPLTVTSAQKNPTAFYLCASRAEDRGITEAFFGQGTRLTVV.

This chain links TRBV6-5 with TRBJ2-5, with D possibly being TRBD1 (6 bases). The germline V gene encodes CDR1 MNHEY and CDR2 SVGAGI. V dropped 5 bases and J dropped 0 bases, with 10 bases sitting between them. The CDR3 sequence is 14 residues long. The CDR3 is CASSPGQYQETQYF. In DNA, the CDR3 is TGTGCCAGCAGTCCCGGACAGTACCAAGAGACCCAGTACTTC.

The J gene is TRBJ2-2, the V gene TRBV28; 7 nucleotides agree with TRBD1. The CDR3 length is 15 residues. Germline CDR1 and CDR2: MDHEN and SYDVKM. The ends lost 8 bases at V and 4 bases at J; junction bases unmatched: 10. The CDR3 DNA is TGTGCCAGCGGAGGCCCCGGGACAGCCACCGGGGAGCTGTTTTTT. Translated, it gives CASGGPGTATGELFF.

This chain joins TRBV18 and TRBJ1-1, with TRBD1 matching over 8 bases. Losses at the gene ends were 3 bases for V and 4 bases for J; bases not matched to a gene: 7. Per germline, CDR1 KGHSH and CDR2 LQKENI. The length of the CDR3 is 15 residues. CDR3 nucleotide sequence: TGTGCCAGCTCACCCTCCGGACAGGGTGGCACTGAAGCTTTCTTT. As protein: CASSPSGQGGTEAFF.

The gene calls are TRBV4-2 and TRBJ1-2; D not certain. V was trimmed by 1 base and J by 1 base, leaving 7 bases between them. The CDR3 consists of 14 residues. The germline V gene has CDR1 LGHNA and CDR2 YNFKEQ. CDR3 coding DNA: TGTGCCAGCAGCCAAGTTCGGGGTAACTATGGCTACACCTTC. Translation: CASSQVRGNYGYTF.

The J gene is TRBJ1-2, the V gene TRBV6-6, with TRBD1 matching 8 bases. This CDR3 is 13 amino acids long. Germline-derived CDR1 and CDR2 are MNHNY and SVGAGI (reference sequence). V was pared by 2 bases and J by 8 bases, with 4 bases of the junction left unmatched. CDR3 nucleotide sequence: TGTGCCAGCAGTTACCCGACAGGGGTAGGCTACACCTTC. Its translation is CASSYPTGVGYTF.

The V gene is TRBV19, the J gene TRBJ1-1; the D is unclear. Per germline, CDR1 LNHDA and CDR2 SQIVND (reference sequence). This CDR3 is built from 15 residues. V was shortened by 0 bases and J by 6 bases, with 14 bases between the two germline ends. CDR3 nucleotide sequence: TGTGCCAGTAGTATAGATCGCAGCGGAGTCGCTGAAGCTTTCTTT. Its translation is CASSIDRSGVAEAFF.

This clone was seen just once. V gene TRBV5-4 combines with J gene TRBJ1-4, with 7 bases identical to TRBD1. The V gene end was trimmed by 3 bases and the J gene end by 11 bases; junction bases not matched to a gene: 16. CDR1 SGHNT and CDR2 YYREEE come from the germline V gene (reference sequence). The CDR3 sequence is 16 residues long. CDR3 region: CASSSDNRGLLGKLFF. CDR3 nucleotides: TGTGCCAGCAGCTCAGACAACAGGGGCCTTCTTGGGAAACTGTTTTTT.

V gene TRBV2 combines with J gene TRBJ1-6; D may be TRBD1 (6 bases). Germline V CDR1 and CDR2: SNHLY, FYNNEI. Trimming removed 6 bases at V and 8 bases at J, with 14 bases between. CDR3 length equals 14 residues. CDR3 coding DNA: TGTGCCAGCAGGAACCGGGACATCTATTCACCCCTCCACTTT. Its translation is CASRNRDIYSPLHF. Filled out from reference TRBV2 and TRBJ1-6, the complete variable domain reads EPEVTQTPSHQVTQMGQEVILRCVPISNHLYFYWYRQILGQKVEFLVSFYNNEISEKSEIFDDQFSVERPDGSNFTLKIRSTKLEDSAMYFCASRNRDIYSPLHFGNGTRLTVT.

This clone was observed a handful of times. The chain links TRBV6-1 to TRBJ1-2, with D unresolved. The CDR3 contains 15 residues. The germline V and J ends were trimmed by 4 bases and 2 bases, with 14 bases remaining between them. The V gene's germline CDR1 is MNHNS and CDR2 SASEGT. CDR3 sequence reads: CASSVGPSGNYGYTF. CDR3 DNA sequence: TGTGCCAGCAGTGTGGGTCCGAGCGGGAACTATGGCTACACCTTC.

This clone came up once. The CDR3 is CASSKGLGRRLPPDYTEAFF. The CDR3 DNA reads as TGTGCCAGCAGCAAAGGTTTAGGTAGGCGACTACCGCCCGATTACACTGAAGCTTTCTTT. This chain connects TRBV7-8 to TRBJ1-1; D unresolved. Trimming pared 5 bases from V and 3 bases from J, leaving 31 bases between. Germline V gene data show CDR1 as SGHVS and CDR2 as FQNEAQ. The CDR3 runs to 20 residues. Using reference TRBV7-8 and TRBJ1-1 for the parts outside the CDR3, the full variable domain is GAGVSQSPRYKVAKRGQDVALRCDPISGHVSLFWYQQALGQGPEFLTYFQNEAQLDKSGLPSDRFFAERPEGSVSTLKIQRTQQEDSAVYLCASSKGLGRRLPPDYTEAFFGQGTRLTVV.